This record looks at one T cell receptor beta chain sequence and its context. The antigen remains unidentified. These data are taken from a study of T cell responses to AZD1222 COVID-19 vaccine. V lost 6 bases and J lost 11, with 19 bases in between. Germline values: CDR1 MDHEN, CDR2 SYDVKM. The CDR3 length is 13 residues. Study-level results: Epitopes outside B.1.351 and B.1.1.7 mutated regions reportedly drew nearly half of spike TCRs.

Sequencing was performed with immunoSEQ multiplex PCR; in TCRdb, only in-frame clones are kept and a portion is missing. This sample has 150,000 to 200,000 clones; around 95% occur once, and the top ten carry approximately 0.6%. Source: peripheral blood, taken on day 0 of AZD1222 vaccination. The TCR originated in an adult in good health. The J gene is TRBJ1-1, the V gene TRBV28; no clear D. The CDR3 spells CASRPYPRVGAFF. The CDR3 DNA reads TGTGCCAGCAGACCCTATCCTAGAGTCGGTGCTTTCTTT.